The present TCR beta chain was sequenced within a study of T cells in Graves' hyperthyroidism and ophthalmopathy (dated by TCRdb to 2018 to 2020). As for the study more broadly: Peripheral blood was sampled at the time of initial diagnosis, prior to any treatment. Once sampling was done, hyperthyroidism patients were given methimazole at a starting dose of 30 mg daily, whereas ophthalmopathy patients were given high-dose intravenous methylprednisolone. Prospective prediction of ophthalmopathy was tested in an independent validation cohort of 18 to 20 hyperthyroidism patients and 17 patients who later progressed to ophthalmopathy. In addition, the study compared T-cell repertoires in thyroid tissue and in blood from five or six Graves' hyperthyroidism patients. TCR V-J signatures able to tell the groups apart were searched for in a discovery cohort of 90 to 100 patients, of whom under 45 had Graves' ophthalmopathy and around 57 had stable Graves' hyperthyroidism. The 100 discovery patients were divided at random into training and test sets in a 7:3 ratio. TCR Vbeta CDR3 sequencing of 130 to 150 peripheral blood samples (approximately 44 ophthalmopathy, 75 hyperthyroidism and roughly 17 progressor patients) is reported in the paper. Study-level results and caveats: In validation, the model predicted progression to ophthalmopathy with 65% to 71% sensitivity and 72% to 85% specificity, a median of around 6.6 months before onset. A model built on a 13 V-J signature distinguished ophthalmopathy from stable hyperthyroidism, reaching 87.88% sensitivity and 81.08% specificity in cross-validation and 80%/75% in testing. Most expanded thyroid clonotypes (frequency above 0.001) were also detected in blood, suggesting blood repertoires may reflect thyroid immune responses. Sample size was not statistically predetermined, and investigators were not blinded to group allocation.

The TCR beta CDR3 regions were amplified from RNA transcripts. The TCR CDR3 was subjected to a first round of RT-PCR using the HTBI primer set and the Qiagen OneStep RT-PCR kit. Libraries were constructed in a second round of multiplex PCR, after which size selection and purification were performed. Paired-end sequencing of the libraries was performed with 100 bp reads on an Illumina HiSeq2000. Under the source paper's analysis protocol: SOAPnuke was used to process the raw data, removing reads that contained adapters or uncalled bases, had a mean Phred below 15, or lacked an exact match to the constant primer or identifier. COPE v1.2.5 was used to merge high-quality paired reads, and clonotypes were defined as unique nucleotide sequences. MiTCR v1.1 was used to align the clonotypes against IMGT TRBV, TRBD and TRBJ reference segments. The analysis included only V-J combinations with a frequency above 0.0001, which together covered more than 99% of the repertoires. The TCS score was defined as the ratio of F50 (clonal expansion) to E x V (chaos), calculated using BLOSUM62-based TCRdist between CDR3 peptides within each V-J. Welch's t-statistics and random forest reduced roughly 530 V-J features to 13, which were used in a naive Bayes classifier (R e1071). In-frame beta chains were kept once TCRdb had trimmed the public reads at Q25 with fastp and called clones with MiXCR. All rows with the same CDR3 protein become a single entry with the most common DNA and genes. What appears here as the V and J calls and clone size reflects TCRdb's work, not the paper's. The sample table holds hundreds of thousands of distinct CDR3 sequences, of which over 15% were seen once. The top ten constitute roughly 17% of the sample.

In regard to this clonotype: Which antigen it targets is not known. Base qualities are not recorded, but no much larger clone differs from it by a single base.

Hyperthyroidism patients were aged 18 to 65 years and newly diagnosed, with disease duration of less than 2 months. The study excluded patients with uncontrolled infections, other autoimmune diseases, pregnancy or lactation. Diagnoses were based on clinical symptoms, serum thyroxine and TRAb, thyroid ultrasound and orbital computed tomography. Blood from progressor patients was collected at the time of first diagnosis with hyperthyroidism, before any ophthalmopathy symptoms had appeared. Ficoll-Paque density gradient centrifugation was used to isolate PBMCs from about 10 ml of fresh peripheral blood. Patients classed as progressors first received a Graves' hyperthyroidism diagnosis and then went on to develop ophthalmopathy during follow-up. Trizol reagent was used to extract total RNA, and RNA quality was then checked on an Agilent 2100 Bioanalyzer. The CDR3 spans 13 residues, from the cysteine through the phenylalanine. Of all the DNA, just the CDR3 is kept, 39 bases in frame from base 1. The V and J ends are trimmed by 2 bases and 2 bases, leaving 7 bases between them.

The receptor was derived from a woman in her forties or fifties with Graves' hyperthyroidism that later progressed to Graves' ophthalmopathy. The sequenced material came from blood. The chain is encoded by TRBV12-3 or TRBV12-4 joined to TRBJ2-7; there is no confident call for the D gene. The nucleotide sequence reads TGTGCCAGCAGTTTATTGGAGCCCTACGAGCAGTACTTC. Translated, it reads CASSLLEPYEQYF.